The 20 T cell receptor beta chains in this list originate from one sample, sequenced in a study of T cells in tuberculosis (dated by TCRdb to between 2017 and 2018). The library was made by the immunoSEQ multiplex PCR assay. Here the immuneACCESS table is served through TCRdb, limited to in-frame sequences with V and J called. Missing clones are a known gap in these copies; in checked studies unresolved V genes cover under half, and the rest lacks a known reason. The sample has tens of thousands of clones on record, 95% to 96% of them singletons. The top ten hold less than 10% of the sample. Sequenced sample: PBMCs. All receptors come from a donor between 10 and 35 years old with latent tuberculosis or without tuberculosis infection.

CDR3 region: CASSFTGTSGNSSYEQYF. The CDR3 DNA sequence: TGTGCCAGCAGCTTCACCGGGACTAGCGGAAATAGCTCCTACGAGCAGTACTTC. The chain joins TRBV11-3 to TRBJ2-7, with TRBD2 matching 11 bases. Germline trimming cut 3 bases from V and 0 bases from J; bases unmatched to any gene: 10. From germline, CDR1 is SGHNT and CDR2 YENEEA. This CDR3 contains 18 residues.

J is TRBJ2-3 and V is TRBV19; TRBD1 is a possible D gene (5 bases). Germline-derived CDR1 and CDR2 are LNHDA and SQIVND (reference sequence). The V gene lost 0 bases and the J gene lost 2 bases, with 9 bases spanning the gap. The CDR3 runs to 15 residues. The CDR3, as DNA: TGTGCCAGTAGTATAGAAGCAGGGCTCACAGATACGCAGTATTTT. This encodes CASSIEAGLTDTQYF.

The rearrangement uses TRBV5-1 and TRBJ1-1; D may be TRBD1 (5 bases). V dropped 1 base and J dropped 1 base, with 8 bases sitting between them. The germline gives CDR1 SGHRS, CDR2 YFSETQ. CDR3 length equals 14 residues. The chain's CDR3 is CASSLPGWNTEAFF. CDR3 nucleotides: TGCGCCAGCAGCTTGCCAGGGTGGAACACTGAAGCTTTCTTT.

This rearrangement joins TRBV29-1 to TRBJ1-1; TRBD1 matches at 8 bases. Germline CDR1 SQVTM, CDR2 ANQGSEA. V was pared by 6 bases and J by 1 base, with 10 bases of the junction left unmatched. This CDR3 region has 15 residues. CDR3 DNA sequence: TGCAGCGTGGGGGCAGGGGGCAGGAGGAACACTGAAGCTTTCTTT. Translating it yields CSVGAGGRRNTEAFF.

This clone was recorded only once. The genes are TRBV4-1 and TRBJ2-7, with 7 bases aligning to TRBD1. V was clipped by 0 bases and J by 4 bases; unmatched bases: 9. The CDR3 is made up of 16 amino acids. CDR1 MGHRA and CDR2 YSYEKL come from the germline V gene. The DNA of the CDR3 is TGCGCCAGCAGCCAAGATCGACGGACAGGACGTTACGAGCAGTACTTC. The encoded protein is CASSQDRRTGRYEQYF.

This chain joins TRBV10-3 and TRBJ1-2; TRBD1 agrees at 7 bases. The CDR3 is made up of 14 amino acids. J lost 6 bases, V lost 11 bases, and 15 bases had no gene match. Germline assignment: CDR1 ENHRY and CDR2 SYGVKD. The CDR3 here is CAVPYPGTENGYTF. CDR3 coding DNA: TGTGCCGTGCCGTATCCCGGGACAGAAAATGGCTACACCTTC.

The J gene is TRBJ2-1, the V gene TRBV5-1, with 7 bases aligning to TRBD2. The CDR3 has 16 amino acids. Per germline, CDR1 SGHRS and CDR2 YFSETQ. The trim removed 6 bases at V and 7 bases at J, leaving 16 bases unmatched. The CDR3 bases are TGCGCCAGCACACCCGCCCGTCCGGGGGGATTAAATGAGCAGTTCTTC. It yields the protein CASTPARPGGLNEQFF.

This sequence joins TRBV30 and TRBJ1-2; TRBD1 agrees at 11 bases. V dropped 2 bases and J dropped 3; count of bases not matched to a gene: 5. Germline lookup yields CDR1 GTSNPN and CDR2 SVGIG (reference sequence). CDR3 length: 15 amino acids. The CDR3 loop is CAWSTRDRGYYGYTF. CDR3 nucleotides: TGTGCCTGGAGTACCCGGGACAGGGGGTACTATGGCTACACCTTC.

V is TRBV29-1 and J is TRBJ2-5; a possible D gene is TRBD1 (6 bases). Trimming took off 3 bases at V and 4 bases at J, with 9 bases between the two ends. The CDR3 length is 12 residues. Germline assignment: CDR1 SQVTM and CDR2 ANQGSEA. CDR3: CSVDVQGETQYF. The CDR3 nucleotides read TGCAGCGTTGATGTACAGGGAGAGACCCAGTACTTC.

The rearrangement uses TRBV15 and TRBJ2-7, with TRBD1 as a possible D gene (6 bases). The V and J ends lost 5 bases and 6 bases respectively, with 14 bases between them. The germline CDR1 and CDR2 sequences are LNHNV and YYDKDF (reference sequence). The CDR3 sequence is 13 residues long. The DNA of the CDR3 is TGTGCCACCAGCGTACCCAGGGGTCGCGAGCAGTACTTC. This sequence encodes CATSVPRGREQYF.

The genes are TRBV6-1 and TRBJ2-6; 8 positions match TRBD1. After removal of 6 bases from V and 4 bases from J, the junction contained 5 bases not matched to a gene. The CDR3 has 15 residues. CDR1 and CDR2 from the germline V gene are MNHNS and SASEGT. This chain's CDR3 is CASRQGAGGANVLTF. Written as DNA, the CDR3 is TGTGCCAGCAGGCAGGGGGCGGGAGGGGCCAACGTCCTGACTTTC.

This chain connects TRBV6-5 to TRBJ2-7; 10 bases are a match to TRBD2. This CDR3 contains 15 residues. J lost 4 bases, V lost 4 bases, and 7 bases had no gene match. Germline V lookup: CDR1 MNHEY, CDR2 SVGAGI. CDR3: CASSSQAGGPYEQYF. The CDR3 bases are TGTGCCAGCAGTTCCCAAGCGGGGGGGCCATACGAGCAGTACTTC.

Written as DNA, the CDR3 is TGTGCCTCGGTCCGACGGGACAGGGGACTGTTGGCCGGGGAGCTGTTTTTT. This gives the protein CASVRRDRGLLAGELFF. This chain links TRBV30 with TRBJ2-2, with 10 bases identical to TRBD1. V was pared by 7 bases and J by 6 bases, with 17 bases of the junction left unmatched. Germline V lookup: CDR1 GTSNPN, CDR2 SVGIG (reference sequence). This CDR3 spans 17 amino acids.

The rearrangement uses TRBV7-3 and TRBJ1-2, with 8 bases lining up with TRBD1. The CDR3 has 14 amino acids. J lost 4 bases, V lost 5 bases, and 6 bases had no gene match. CDR1 and CDR2 (germline): SGHTA, FQGTGA. The CDR3 loop reads CASSPGTGVYGYTF. The CDR3 coding sequence is TGTGCCAGCAGCCCCGGGACAGGAGTCTATGGCTACACCTTC.

The gene calls are TRBV6-5 and TRBJ1-1; 7 bases are shared with TRBD1. CDR1 is MNHEY, CDR2 SVGAGI, per germline. The V gene end was trimmed by 0 bases and the J gene end by 3 bases; junction bases not matched to a gene: 4. This CDR3 spans 15 amino acids. The CDR3 reads CASSYSGQGDTEAFF. The CDR3 nucleotides are TGTGCCAGCAGTTACTCAGGGCAGGGGGACACTGAAGCTTTCTTT.

The V and J genes are TRBV5-1 and TRBJ1-3; perhaps TRBD1 as D (5 bases). Germline loops: CDR1 SGHRS, CDR2 YFSETQ. V lost 1 base, J lost 0 bases, and 14 bases lay in between. CDR3 length: 17 residues. This CDR3 reads CASSLPQGGDSGNTIYF. For the CDR3, the DNA is TGCGCCAGCAGCTTGCCTCAGGGAGGGGACTCTGGAAACACCATATATTTT.

The chain combines TRBV19 with TRBJ2-1; D is unclear. The CDR3 spans 14 residues. V shed 5 bases and J shed 7 bases, with 15 bases lying between them. Germline V gene data show CDR1 as LNHDA and CDR2 as SQIVND (reference sequence). The CDR3 region is CASSSPGSVNEQFF. DNA of the CDR3: TGTGCCAGTAGTTCCCCAGGTTCTGTGAATGAGCAGTTCTTC.

The chain couples TRBV19 to TRBJ1-1; D is possibly TRBD1 (6 bases). There are 15 residues in the CDR3. Trimming pared 5 bases from V and 0 bases from J, leaving 13 bases between. Germline V gene lookup returns CDR1 LNHDA and CDR2 SQIVND (reference sequence). CDR3 residues: CASSLTGVLNTEAFF. CDR3 DNA sequence: TGTGCCAGTAGTTTGACAGGAGTTCTGAACACTGAAGCTTTCTTT.

A word on this clone: Its ends do not fully match the called genes, so a read error is possible. This rearrangement joins TRBV4-1 to TRBJ1-1; possible D gene TRBD1, 5 bases. The CDR3 length is 15 residues. Per the germline V gene, CDR1 is MGHRA and CDR2 is YSYEKL. CDR3 sequence reads: CASTQRGIMNTEAFF. The CDR3 nucleotides are TGCGCCAGCACCCAACGGGGGATTATGAACACTGAAGCTTTCTTT.

This chain links TRBV4-1 with TRBJ1-4; D not certain. This CDR3 spans 16 amino acids. CDR1 is MGHRA and CDR2 is YSYEKL in the germline V gene. V was shortened by 5 bases and J by 4 bases, with 17 bases between the two germline ends. CDR3 protein: CASSAVPNGYNEKLFF. As DNA, the CDR3 is TGCGCCAGCAGCGCGGTTCCGAATGGGTATAATGAAAAACTGTTTTTT.